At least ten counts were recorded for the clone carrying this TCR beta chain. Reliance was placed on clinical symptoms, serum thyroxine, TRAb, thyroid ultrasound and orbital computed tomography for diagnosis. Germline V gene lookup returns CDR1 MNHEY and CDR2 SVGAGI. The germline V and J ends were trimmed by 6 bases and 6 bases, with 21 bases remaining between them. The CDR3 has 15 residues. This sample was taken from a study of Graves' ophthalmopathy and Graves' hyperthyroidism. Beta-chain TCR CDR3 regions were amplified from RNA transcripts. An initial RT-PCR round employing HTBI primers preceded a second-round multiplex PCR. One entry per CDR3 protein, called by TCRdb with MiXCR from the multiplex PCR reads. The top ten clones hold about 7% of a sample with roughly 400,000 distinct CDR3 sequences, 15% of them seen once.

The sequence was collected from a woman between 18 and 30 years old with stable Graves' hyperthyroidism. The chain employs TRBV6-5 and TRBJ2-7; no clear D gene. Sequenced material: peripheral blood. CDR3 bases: TGTGCCAGCAGCCAGCGCGGCCTACCCCAGAGCGAGCAGTACTTC. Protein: CASSQRGLPQSEQYF.